The source of this T cell receptor beta chain is a study of shared clonotypes between healthy human individuals. Study-level results: How much donors shared clonotypes was expected to be affected by sequencing depth.

The donors were adults (healthy and HIV-negative) with no recent acute infections or vaccinations. Caucasian adults residing in Nashville, Tennessee made up all the donors. Some 90 million PBMCs went into genomic DNA for unsorted samples. Points on this clone: The antigen is undetermined.

The protocol was immunoSEQ multiplex PCR, while the TCRdb copy is restricted to in-frame clones and leaves out a portion. The profile shows about half a million clones, 60% to 80% of them singletons. Germline CDR1 and CDR2: MNHEY and SMNVEV (reference sequence). Trimming removed 2 bases at V and 8 bases at J, with 15 bases between. The CDR3 runs 15 residues. The chain employs TRBV27 and TRBJ1-4, with a weak D call TRBD1 (5 bases). Input material: PBMCs. This clonotype originated in a woman between 40 and 55 years old in good health. Some clones in this sample may be carry-over from other donors' samples. The CDR3 bases are TGTGCCAGCAGTTTAAGGGCAGGGTGGGAGGAAAAACTGTTTTTT. Its translation: CASSLRAGWEEKLFF.